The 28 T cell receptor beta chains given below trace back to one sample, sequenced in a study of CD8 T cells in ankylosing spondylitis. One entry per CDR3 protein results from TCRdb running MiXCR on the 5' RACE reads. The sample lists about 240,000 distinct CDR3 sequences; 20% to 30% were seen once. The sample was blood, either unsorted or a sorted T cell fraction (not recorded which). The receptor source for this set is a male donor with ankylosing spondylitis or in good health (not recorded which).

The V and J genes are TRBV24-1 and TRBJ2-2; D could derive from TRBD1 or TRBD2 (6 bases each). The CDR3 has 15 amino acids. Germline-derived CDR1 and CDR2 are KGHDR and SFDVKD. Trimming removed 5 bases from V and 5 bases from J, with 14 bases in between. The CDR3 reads CATSAKTGGTGELFF. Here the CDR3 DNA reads TGTGCCACCAGTGCCAAGACAGGAGGGACCGGGGAGCTGTTTTTT.

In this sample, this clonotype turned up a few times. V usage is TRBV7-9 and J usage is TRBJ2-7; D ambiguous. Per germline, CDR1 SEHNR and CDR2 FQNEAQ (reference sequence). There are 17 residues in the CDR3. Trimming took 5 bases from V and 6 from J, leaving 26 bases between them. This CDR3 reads CASSVTDTYKESGEQYF. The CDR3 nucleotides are TGTGCCAGCAGCGTAACCGACACCTACAAGGAGTCGGGCGAGCAGTACTTC.

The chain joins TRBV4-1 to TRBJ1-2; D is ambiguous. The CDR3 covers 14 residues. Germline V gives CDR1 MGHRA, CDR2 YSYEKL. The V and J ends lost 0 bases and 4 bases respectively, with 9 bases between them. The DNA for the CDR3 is TGCGCCAGCAGCCAAGAGCAGTTCGGCTATGGCTACACCTTC. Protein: CASSQEQFGYGYTF.

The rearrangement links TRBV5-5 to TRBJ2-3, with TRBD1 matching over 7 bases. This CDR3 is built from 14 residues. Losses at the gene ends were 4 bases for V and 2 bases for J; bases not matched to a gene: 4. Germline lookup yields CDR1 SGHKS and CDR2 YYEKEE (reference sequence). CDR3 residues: CASSVTGTTDTQYF. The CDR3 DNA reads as TGTGCCAGCAGCGTGACAGGGACCACAGATACGCAGTATTTT.

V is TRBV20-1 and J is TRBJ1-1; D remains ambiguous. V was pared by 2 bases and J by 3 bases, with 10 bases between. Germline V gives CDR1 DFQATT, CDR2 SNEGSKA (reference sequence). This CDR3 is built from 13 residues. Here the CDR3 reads CSARFNPYTEAFF. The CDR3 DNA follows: TGCAGTGCTAGATTTAACCCTTACACTGAAGCTTTCTTT.

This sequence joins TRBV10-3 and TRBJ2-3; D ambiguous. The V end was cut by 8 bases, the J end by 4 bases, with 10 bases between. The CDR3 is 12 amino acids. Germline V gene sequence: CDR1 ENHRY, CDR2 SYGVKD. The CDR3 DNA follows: TGTGCCATCGGCGTGGCAGCAGATACGCAGTATTTT. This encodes CAIGVAADTQYF.

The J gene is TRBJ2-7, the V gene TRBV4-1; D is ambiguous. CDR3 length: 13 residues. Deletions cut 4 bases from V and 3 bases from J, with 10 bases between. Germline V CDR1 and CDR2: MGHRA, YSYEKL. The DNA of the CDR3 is TGCGCCAGCAGCCTGATAACGTTCTACGAGCAGTACTTC. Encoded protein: CASSLITFYEQYF.

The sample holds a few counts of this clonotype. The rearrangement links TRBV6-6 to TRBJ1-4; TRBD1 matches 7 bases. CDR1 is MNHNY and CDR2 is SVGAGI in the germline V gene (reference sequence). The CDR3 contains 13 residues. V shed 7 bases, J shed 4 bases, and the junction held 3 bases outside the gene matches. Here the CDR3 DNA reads TGTGCCAGCAATAGGGGGCATAATGAAAAACTGTTTTTT. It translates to CASNRGHNEKLFF.

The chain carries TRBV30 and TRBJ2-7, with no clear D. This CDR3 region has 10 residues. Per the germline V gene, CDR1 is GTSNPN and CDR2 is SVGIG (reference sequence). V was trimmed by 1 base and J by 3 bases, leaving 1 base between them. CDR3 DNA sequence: TGTGCCTGGAGTGGCTACGAGCAGTACTTC. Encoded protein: CAWSGYEQYF.

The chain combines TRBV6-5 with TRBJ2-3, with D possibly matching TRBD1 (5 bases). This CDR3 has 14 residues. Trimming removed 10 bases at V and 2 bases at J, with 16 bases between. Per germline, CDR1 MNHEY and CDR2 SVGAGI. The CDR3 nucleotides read TGTGCCACGTTAGGGGCGCTCCCCACAGATACGCAGTATTTT. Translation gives CATLGALPTDTQYF.

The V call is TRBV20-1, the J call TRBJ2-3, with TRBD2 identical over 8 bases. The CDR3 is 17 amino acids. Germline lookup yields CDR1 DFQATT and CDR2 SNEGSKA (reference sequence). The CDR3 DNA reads TGCAGCGCACAAGCCATCGGGGGGGGCCTCGTAGCAGATACGCAGTATTTT. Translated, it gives CSAQAIGGGLVADTQYF.

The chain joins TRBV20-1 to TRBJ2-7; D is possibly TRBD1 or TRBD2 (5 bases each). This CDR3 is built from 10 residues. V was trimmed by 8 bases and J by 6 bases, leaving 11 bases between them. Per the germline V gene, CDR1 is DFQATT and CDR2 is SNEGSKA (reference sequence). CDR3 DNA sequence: TGCAGTACCTGGGACGGCGAGCAGTACTTC. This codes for CSTWDGEQYF.

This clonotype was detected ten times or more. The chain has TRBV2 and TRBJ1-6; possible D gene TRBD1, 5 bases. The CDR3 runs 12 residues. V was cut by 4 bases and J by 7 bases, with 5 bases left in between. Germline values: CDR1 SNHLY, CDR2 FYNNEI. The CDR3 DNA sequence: TGTGCCAGCAGTGGACAGAATTCACCCCTCCACTTT. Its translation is CASSGQNSPLHF.

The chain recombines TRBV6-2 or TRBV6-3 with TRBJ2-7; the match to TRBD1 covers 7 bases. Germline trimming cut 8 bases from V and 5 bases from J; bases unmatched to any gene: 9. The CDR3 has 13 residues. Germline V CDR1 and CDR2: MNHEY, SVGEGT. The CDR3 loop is CASRATGVNEQYF. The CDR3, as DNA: TGTGCCAGCCGGGCCACAGGGGTTAACGAGCAGTACTTC.

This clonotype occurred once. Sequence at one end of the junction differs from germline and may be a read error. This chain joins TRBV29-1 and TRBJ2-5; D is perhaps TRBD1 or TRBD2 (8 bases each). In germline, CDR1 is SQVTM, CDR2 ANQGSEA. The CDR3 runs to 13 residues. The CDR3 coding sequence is TGCAGCGCGGGGGGGACAGGACAAGAGAACCAGTACTTC. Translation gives CSAGGTGQENQYF.

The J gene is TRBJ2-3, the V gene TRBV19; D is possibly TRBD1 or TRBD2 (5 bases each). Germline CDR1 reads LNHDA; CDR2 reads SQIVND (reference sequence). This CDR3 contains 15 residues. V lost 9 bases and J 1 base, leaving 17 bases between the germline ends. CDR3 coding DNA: TGTGCCAGCCCGGGGACCACCCGCGGCACAGATACGCAGTATTTT. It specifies CASPGTTRGTDTQYF.

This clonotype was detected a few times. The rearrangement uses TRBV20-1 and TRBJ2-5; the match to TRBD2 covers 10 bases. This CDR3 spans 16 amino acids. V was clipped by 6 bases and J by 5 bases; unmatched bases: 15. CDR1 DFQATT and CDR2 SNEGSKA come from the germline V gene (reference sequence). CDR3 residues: CSANGASGGLWETQYF. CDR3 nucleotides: TGCAGTGCAAATGGGGCTAGCGGGGGATTATGGGAGACCCAGTACTTC.

CDR3 sequence reads: CASSSIAGGPSGELFF. In DNA, the CDR3 is TGTGCCAGCAGTTCCATAGCGGGGGGGCCCTCCGGGGAGCTGTTTTTT. V gene TRBV12-3 or TRBV12-4 combines with J gene TRBJ2-2; 11 bases agree with TRBD2. Trimming took 4 bases from V and 6 from J; bases not matched to a gene: 7. The CDR3 contains 16 residues.

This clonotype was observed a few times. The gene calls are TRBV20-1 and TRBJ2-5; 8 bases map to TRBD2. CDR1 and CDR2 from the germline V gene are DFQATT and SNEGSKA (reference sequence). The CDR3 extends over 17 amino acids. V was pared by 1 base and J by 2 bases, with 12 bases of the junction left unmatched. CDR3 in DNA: TGCAGTGCTAGAGGGTACGGCAGCGGGGGAACTCAAGAGACCCAGTACTTC. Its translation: CSARGYGSGGTQETQYF.

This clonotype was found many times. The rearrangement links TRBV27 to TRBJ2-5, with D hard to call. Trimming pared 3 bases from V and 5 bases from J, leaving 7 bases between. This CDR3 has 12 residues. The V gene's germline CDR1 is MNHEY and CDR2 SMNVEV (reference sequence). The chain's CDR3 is CASSFTGETQYF. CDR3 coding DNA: TGTGCCAGCAGTTTTACGGGCGAGACCCAGTACTTC.

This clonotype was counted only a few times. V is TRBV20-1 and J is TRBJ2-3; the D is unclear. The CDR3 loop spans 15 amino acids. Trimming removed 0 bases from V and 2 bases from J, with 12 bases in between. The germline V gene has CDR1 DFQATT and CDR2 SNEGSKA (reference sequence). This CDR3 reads CSAREKTKNTDTQYF. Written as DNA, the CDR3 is TGCAGTGCTAGAGAGAAAACCAAGAACACAGATACGCAGTATTTT.

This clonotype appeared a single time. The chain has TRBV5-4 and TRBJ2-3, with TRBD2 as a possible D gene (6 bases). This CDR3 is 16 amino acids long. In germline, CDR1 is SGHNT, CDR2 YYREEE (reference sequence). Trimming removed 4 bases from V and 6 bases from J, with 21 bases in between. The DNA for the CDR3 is TGTGCCAGCAGCACCCGGACTACTTTTCAAGCTGATACGCAGTATTTT. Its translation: CASSTRTTFQADTQYF.

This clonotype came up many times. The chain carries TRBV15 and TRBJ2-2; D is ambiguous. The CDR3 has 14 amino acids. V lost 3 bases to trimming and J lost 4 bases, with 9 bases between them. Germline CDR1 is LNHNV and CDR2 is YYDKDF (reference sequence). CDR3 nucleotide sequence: TGTGCCACCAGCAGGCAGAGGCCCACCGGGGAGCTGTTTTTT. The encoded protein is CATSRQRPTGELFF.

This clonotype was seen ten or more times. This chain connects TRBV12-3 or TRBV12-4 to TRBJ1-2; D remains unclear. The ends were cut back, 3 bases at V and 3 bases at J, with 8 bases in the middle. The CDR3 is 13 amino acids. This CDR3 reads CASSFFGDYGYTF. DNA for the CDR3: TGTGCCAGCAGTTTTTTTGGGGACTATGGCTACACCTTC.

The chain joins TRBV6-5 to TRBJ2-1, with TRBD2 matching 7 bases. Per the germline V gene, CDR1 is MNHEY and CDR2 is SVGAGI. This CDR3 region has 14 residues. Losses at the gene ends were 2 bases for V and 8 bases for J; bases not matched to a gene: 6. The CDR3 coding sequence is TGTGCCAGCAGTTACGGGGAGGGTTATTATGAGCAGTTCTTC. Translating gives CASSYGEGYYEQFF.

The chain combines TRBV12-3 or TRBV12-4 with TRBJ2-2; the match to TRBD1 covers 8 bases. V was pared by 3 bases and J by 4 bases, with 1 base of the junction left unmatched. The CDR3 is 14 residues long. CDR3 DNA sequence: TGTGCCAGCAGTTTCCAGGGGGCCACCGGGGAGCTGTTTTTT. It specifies CASSFQGATGELFF.

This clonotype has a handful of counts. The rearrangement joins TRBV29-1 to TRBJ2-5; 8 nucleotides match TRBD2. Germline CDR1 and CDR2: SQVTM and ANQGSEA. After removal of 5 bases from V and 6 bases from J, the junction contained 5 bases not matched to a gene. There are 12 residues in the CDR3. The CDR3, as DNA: TGCAGCGTTACGGGGGGGCCAAAGACCCAGTACTTC. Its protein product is CSVTGGPKTQYF.

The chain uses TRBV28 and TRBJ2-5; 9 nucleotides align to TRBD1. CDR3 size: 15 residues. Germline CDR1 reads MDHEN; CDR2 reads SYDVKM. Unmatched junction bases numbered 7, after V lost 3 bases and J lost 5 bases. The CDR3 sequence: CASSFSGTGFETQYF. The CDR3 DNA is TGTGCCAGCAGTTTTTCCGGGACAGGGTTTGAGACCCAGTACTTC.